These 10 T cell receptor beta chains came from one sample sequenced in a study of identical twins. TCRdb re-derived calls from the 5' RACE reads in MiXCR, one entry per CDR3 protein. The data show hundreds of thousands of distinct CDR3 sequences, around 7.4% seen once. These sequences were also reported in another study, on yellow fever vaccine responses in identical twins.

The specimen sequenced was PBMCs. The receptors stem from a woman under 30 in good health.

This clonotype occurred a few times. V gene TRBV20-1 combines with J gene TRBJ2-3, with 10 nucleotides matching TRBD2. V shed 0 bases and J 2 bases; nucleotides not matched to a gene: 8. The CDR3 length is 17 residues. The V gene's germline CDR1 is DFQATT and CDR2 SNEGSKA (reference sequence). CDR3 loop: CSARDPPTSGNTDTQYF. The CDR3 bases are TGCAGTGCTAGAGATCCTCCCACTAGCGGGAACACAGATACGCAGTATTTT.

This clonotype was seen a handful of times. V and J are TRBV28 and TRBJ2-2, with 11 bases that match TRBD1. The J segment lost 4 bases and the V segment lost 6 bases, leaving 10 bases of the junction unmatched. The CDR3 is 17 residues long. Germline CDR1 reads MDHEN; CDR2 reads SYDVKM. The CDR3 is CASRRTGGPASTGELFF. CDR3 nucleotides: TGTGCCAGCAGACGGACAGGGGGCCCTGCCAGCACCGGGGAGCTGTTTTTT. The full variable domain, rest sourced from reference TRBV28 and TRBJ2-2, is DVKVTQSSRYLVKRTGEKVFLECVQDMDHENMFWYRQDPGLGLRLIYFSYDVKMKEKGDIPEGYSVSREKKERFSLILESASTNQTSMYLCASRRTGGPASTGELFFGEGSRLTVL.

This clonotype was counted at least ten times. The chain links TRBV5-1 to TRBJ1-1; D remains unclear. This CDR3 has 15 amino acids. V lost 2 bases and J lost 5, with 16 bases in between. Germline loops: CDR1 SGHRS, CDR2 YFSETQ. CDR3: CASSFGLEVSTEAFF. Written as DNA, the CDR3 is TGCGCCAGCAGCTTTGGTCTTGAGGTTTCAACTGAAGCTTTCTTT.

The J gene is TRBJ2-7, the V gene TRBV11-1; a possible D gene is TRBD1 (6 bases). Germline V gives CDR1 SGHAT, CDR2 FQDESV (reference sequence). V was pared by 3 bases and J by 0 bases, with 12 bases between. The CDR3 consists of 15 residues. The CDR3 DNA follows: TGTGCCAGCAGCTTTGAGGGACACCCCTCCTACGAGCAGTACGTC. Encoded protein: CASSFEGHPSYEQYV.

This clonotype was found a few times. This rearrangement joins TRBV6-5 to TRBJ2-1, with D possibly TRBD1 on 6 matching bases. V lost 4 bases and J lost 6, with 16 bases in between. In germline, CDR1 is MNHEY, CDR2 SVGAGI. The CDR3 contains 15 residues. CDR3 sequence: CASSSGQTGINEQFF. The CDR3 DNA reads as TGTGCCAGCAGTTCCGGGCAGACAGGTATCAATGAGCAGTTCTTC.

J is TRBJ2-7 and V is TRBV18, with D uncertain. The germline V gene has CDR1 KGHSH and CDR2 LQKENI. V was shortened by 1 base and J by 7 bases, with 32 bases between the two germline ends. The CDR3 sequence is 20 residues long. CDR3 amino acids: CASSPRELPIVSSAYGEQYF. As DNA, the CDR3 is TGTGCCAGCTCACCACGGGAACTACCAATAGTATCCTCGGCCTATGGAGAGCAGTACTTC.

The CDR3 is CASSSPDSRNSDTQYF. In DNA, the CDR3 is TGTGCCAGCAGCTCCCCCGACAGCCGAAATTCAGATACGCAGTATTTT. V is TRBV12-3 or TRBV12-4 and J is TRBJ2-3; D might be TRBD1 (5 bases). The CDR3 is made up of 16 amino acids. Trimming took 6 bases from V and 4 from J, leaving 20 bases between them.

Many counts were recorded for this clonotype. The chain links TRBV5-5 to TRBJ1-5; 8 positions match TRBD1. V gave up 0 bases and J gave up 7 bases; unmatched junction bases: 6. The CDR3 is 15 amino acids. The germline V gene encodes CDR1 SGHKS and CDR2 YYEKEE (reference sequence). This CDR3 reads CASSLGQGAKQPQHF. The CDR3, as DNA: TGTGCCAGCAGCTTGGGGCAGGGGGCTAAGCAGCCCCAGCATTTT. The full variable domain, in which reference TRBV5-5 and TRBJ1-5 provide the parts outside the CDR3, is DAGVTQSPTHLIKTRGQQVTLRCSPISGHKSVSWYQQVLGQGPQFIFQYYEKEERGRGNFPDRFSARQFPNYSSELNVNALLLGDSALYLCASSLGQGAKQPQHFGDGTRLSIL.

Many counts were recorded for this clonotype. This chain links TRBV2 with TRBJ2-1; D not resolved. The CDR3 runs 10 residues. Germline V gives CDR1 SNHLY, CDR2 FYNNEI. Trimming took off 11 bases at V and 7 bases at J, with 9 bases between the two ends. The CDR3 nucleotides are TGTGCCCCGGCCCTTAATGAGCAGTTCTTC. It codes for CAPALNEQFF.

This clonotype was observed a few times. The gene calls are TRBV12-3 or TRBV12-4 and TRBJ2-1; D not resolved. V lost 8 bases, J lost 0 bases, and 11 bases lay in between. This CDR3 has 14 residues. The CDR3: CASQRPGSYNEQFF. As DNA, the CDR3 is TGTGCCAGCCAAAGGCCGGGCTCCTACAATGAGCAGTTCTTC.